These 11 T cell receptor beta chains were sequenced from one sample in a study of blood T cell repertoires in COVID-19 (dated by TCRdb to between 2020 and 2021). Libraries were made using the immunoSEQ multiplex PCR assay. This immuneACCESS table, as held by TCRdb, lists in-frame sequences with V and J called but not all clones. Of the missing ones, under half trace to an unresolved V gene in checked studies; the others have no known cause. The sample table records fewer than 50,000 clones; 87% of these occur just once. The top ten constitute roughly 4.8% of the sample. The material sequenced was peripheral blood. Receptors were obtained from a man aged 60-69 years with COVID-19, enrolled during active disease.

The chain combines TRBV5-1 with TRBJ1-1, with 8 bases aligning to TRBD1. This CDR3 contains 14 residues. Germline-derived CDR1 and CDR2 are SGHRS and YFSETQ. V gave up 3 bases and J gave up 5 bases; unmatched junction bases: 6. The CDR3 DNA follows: TGCGCCAGCAGCTCAGGACAGGGTGATACTGAAGCTTTCTTT. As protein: CASSSGQGDTEAFF.

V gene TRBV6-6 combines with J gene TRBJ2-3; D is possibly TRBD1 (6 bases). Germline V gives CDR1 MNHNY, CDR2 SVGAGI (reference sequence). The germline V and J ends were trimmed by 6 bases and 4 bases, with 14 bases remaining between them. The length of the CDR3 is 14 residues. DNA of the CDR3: TGTGCCAGCAGATTACAACAGGGAGCAGATACGCAGTATTTT. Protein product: CASRLQQGADTQYF.

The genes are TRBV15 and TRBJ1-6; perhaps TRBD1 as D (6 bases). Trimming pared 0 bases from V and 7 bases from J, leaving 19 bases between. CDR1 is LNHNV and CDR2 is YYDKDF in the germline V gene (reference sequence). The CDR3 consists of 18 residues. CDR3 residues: CATSRDRGGLGPNSPLHF. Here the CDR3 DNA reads TGTGCCACCAGCAGAGATCGAGGGGGACTAGGCCCCAATTCACCCCTCCACTTT.

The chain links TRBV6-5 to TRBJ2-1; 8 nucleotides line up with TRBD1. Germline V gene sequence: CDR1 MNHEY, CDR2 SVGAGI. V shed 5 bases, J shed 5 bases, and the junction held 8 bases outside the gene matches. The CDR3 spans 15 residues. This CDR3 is CASSPRQGTNNEQFF. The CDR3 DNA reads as TGTGCCAGCAGTCCCCGACAGGGGACCAACAATGAGCAGTTCTTC.

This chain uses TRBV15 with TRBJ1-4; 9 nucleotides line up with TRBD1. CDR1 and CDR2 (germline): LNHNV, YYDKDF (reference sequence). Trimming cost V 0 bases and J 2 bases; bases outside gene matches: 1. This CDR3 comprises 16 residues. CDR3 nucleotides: TGTGCCACCAGCAGAGACGGGACAGGGACTAATGAAAAACTGTTTTTT. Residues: CATSRDGTGTNEKLFF.

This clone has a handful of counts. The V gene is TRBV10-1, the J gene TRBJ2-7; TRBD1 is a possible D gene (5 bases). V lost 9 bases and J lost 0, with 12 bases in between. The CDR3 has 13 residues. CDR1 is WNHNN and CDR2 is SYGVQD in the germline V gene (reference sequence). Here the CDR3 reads CARRQCISYEQYF. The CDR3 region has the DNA TGCGCCAGGAGACAGTGTATCTCCTACGAGCAGTACTTC.

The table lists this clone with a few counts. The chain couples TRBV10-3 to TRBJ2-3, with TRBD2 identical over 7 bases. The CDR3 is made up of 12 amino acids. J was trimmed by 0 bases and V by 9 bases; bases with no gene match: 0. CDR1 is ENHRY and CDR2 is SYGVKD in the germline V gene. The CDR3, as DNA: TGTGCCATTAGCGGGAGCACAGATACGCAGTATTTT. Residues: CAISGSTDTQYF.

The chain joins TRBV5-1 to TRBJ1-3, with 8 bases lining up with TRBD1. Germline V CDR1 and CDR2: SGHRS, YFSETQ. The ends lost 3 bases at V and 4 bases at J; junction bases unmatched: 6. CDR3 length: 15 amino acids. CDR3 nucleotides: TGCGCCAGCAGCTGGGAGACAGGGGCAGGAAACACCATATATTTT. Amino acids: CASSWETGAGNTIYF.

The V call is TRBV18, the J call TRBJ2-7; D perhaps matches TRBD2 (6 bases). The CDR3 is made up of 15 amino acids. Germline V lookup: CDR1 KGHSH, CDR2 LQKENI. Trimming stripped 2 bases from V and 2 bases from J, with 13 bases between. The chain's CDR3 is CASSPKEGFAYEQYF. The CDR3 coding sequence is TGTGCCAGCTCACCAAAGGAGGGGTTCGCCTACGAGCAGTACTTC.

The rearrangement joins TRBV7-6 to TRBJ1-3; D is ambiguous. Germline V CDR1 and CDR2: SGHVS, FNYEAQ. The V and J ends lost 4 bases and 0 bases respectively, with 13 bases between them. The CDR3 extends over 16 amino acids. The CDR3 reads CASSSSDLHSGNTIYF. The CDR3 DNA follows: TGTGCCAGCAGCTCCTCGGACTTACACTCTGGAAACACCATATATTTT.

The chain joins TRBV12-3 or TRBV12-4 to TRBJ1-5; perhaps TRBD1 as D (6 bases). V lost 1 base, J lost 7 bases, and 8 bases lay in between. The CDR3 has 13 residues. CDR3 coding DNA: TGTGCCAGCAGTTTAGTCAGGGGCCAGCCCCAGCATTTT. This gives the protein CASSLVRGQPQHF.